This T cell receptor beta chain is from a study of blood T cell repertoires in COVID-19. About the study: T cells, B-cell-depleted T cells, or PBMCs provided the cDNA or gDNA that served as material.

Sequencing was performed with immunoSEQ multiplex PCR; in TCRdb, only in-frame clones are kept and a portion is missing. The sample has approximately 280,000 clones; around 87% are singletons. This clonotype originated in a woman in her twenties or thirties who had recovered from COVID-19. Source material: peripheral blood.

CDR3 protein: CAWIGLAGATPVSEQFF. In nucleotides, the CDR3 is TGTGCCTGGATTGGGCTAGCGGGGGCCACGCCGGTCAGTGAGCAGTTCTTC. V usage is TRBV30 and J usage is TRBJ2-1; TRBD2 matches at 10 bases. This CDR3 is 17 amino acids long. V shed 4 bases and J 9 bases; nucleotides not matched to a gene: 18. Germline V CDR1 and CDR2: GTSNPN, SVGIG (reference sequence). Complete variable domain (other parts from reference TRBV30 and TRBJ2-1): SQTIHQWPATLVQPVGSPLSLECTVEGTSNPNLYWYRQAAGRGLQLLFYSVGIGQISSEVPQNLSASRPQDRQFILSSKKLLLSDSGFYLCAWIGLAGATPVSEQFFGPGTRLTVL.